Following are 8 T cell receptor beta chains from one sample sequenced in a study of T cell repertoires in cytomegalovirus infection. Using its own MiXCR run on the reads, TCRdb lists one record per CDR3 protein. The sample gives 250,000 or so distinct CDR3 sequences, around 15% of which show up once; about 45% is in the top ten. Sequencing input: CD8+ T cells from PBMCs. Receptors were obtained from a human donor in good health (CMV status not recorded). Some clones in this sample may be carry-over from other donors' samples.

In its sample, this clonotype was seen a few times. The DNA of the CDR3 is TGTGCCAGCAGTTACTCGCGGCAGGGCCTCGAGCAGTACTTC. This encodes CASSYSRQGLEQYF. This chain uses TRBV6-5 with TRBJ2-7; possible D gene TRBD1, 5 bases. The V gene lost 0 bases and the J gene lost 6 bases, with 12 bases spanning the gap. Per germline, CDR1 MNHEY and CDR2 SVGAGI. The CDR3 consists of 14 residues.

This clonotype occurred a few times. The rearrangement links TRBV5-6 to TRBJ1-2, with a tentative D call TRBD1 (6 bases). V lost 2 bases, J lost 4 bases, and 33 bases lay in between. CDR3 size: 21 residues. Germline CDR1 is SGHDT and CDR2 is YYEEEE. CDR3 region: CASSFPPRGRDTTLKSYGYTF. CDR3 nucleotide sequence: TGTGCCAGCAGCTTTCCCCCCCGGGGCCGGGACACCACACTGAAGAGCTATGGCTACACCTTC.

This clonotype was seen a few times. The chain couples TRBV2 to TRBJ2-1, with 10 bases lining up with TRBD2. CDR3 size: 17 residues. V shed 5 bases and J 2 bases; nucleotides not matched to a gene: 9. The germline V gene has CDR1 SNHLY and CDR2 FYNNEI. CDR3 region: CASSPTVLAGTYNEQFF. CDR3 nucleotides: TGTGCCAGCAGTCCCACTGTACTAGCGGGAACCTACAATGAGCAGTTCTTC.

The genes are TRBV7-9 and TRBJ2-7; D might be TRBD1 or TRBD2, each matching 5 bases. Trimming took 0 bases from V and 5 from J, leaving 14 bases between them. Germline V gives CDR1 SEHNR, CDR2 FQNEAQ (reference sequence). The CDR3 is 15 residues long. As DNA, the CDR3 is TGTGCCAGCAGCTTAGCGCTTTGGGGGAGCGACGAGCAGTACTTC. Protein product: CASSLALWGSDEQYF.

This clonotype has only a few counts. This sequence joins TRBV10-3 and TRBJ2-1; either TRBD1 or TRBD2 may fit D (6 bases each). Trimming took 0 bases from V and 5 from J, leaving 14 bases between them. Germline loops: CDR1 ENHRY, CDR2 SYGVKD. The CDR3 contains 16 residues. The CDR3 sequence is CAISESWRGNHNEQFF. In DNA, the CDR3 is TGTGCCATCAGTGAGTCGTGGAGGGGGAACCACAATGAGCAGTTCTTC.

The chain employs TRBV11-2 and TRBJ2-3; 10 bases are shared with TRBD1. This CDR3 spans 15 amino acids. The V gene's germline CDR1 is SGHAT and CDR2 FQNNGV. V lost 3 bases and J lost 4; bases outside the gene matches: 4. CDR3 sequence (DNA): TGTGCCAGCAGCTTGACCGGGACAGGGGCAGATACGCAGTATTTT. Amino acids: CASSLTGTGADTQYF.

This clonotype was found a few times. As DNA, the CDR3 is TGTGCCAGCGGTTACAGGGTCTACGAGCAGTACTTC. Translation: CASGYRVYEQYF. The chain employs TRBV2 and TRBJ2-7; a possible D gene is TRBD1 (6 bases). The V end was cut by 8 bases, the J end by 3 bases, with 11 bases between. In germline, CDR1 is SNHLY, CDR2 FYNNEI. The CDR3 runs 12 residues. Looking up the rest from reference TRBV2 and TRBJ2-7 gives the full variable domain: EPEVTQTPSHQVTQMGQEVILRCVPISNHLYFYWYRQILGQKVEFLVSFYNNEISEKSEIFDDQFSVERPDGSNFTLKIRSTKLEDSAMYFCASGYRVYEQYFGPGTRLTVT.

This chain uses TRBV5-4 with TRBJ1-5, with D uncertain. Per the germline V gene, CDR1 is SGHNT and CDR2 is YYREEE (reference sequence). The CDR3 is 13 amino acids. V was clipped by 4 bases and J by 4 bases, with 9 bases between them. The chain's CDR3 is CASSNGQNQPQHF. The CDR3 DNA is TGTGCCAGCAGCAACGGGCAGAATCAGCCCCAGCATTTT.